Each of the 18 T cell receptor beta chains below was sequenced from the same sample in a study of beta chain features in type 1 diabetes. Study-level results: TCRB CDR3 length was moderately but significantly reduced in all four CD4+ subsets of Type 1 diabetes patients.

Expressed TCRB transcripts got sequenced, as all isolated RNA was reverse transcribed. The assay was immunoSEQ multiplex PCR, and TCRdb's table has in-frame clones only and misses some. The data show over 25,000 clones, with roughly three fifths seen just once and 1.4% to 1.5% held by the top ten. These receptors have no known antigen. Sample: Tregs from blood. The receptor set was obtained from a young woman with type 1 diabetes.

This clone was found a few times. The chain recombines TRBV7-9 with TRBJ1-1; no firm D call. CDR3 size: 13 residues. The germline CDR1 and CDR2 sequences are SEHNR and FQNEAQ (reference sequence). V was shortened by 0 bases and J by 8 bases, with 10 bases between the two germline ends. CDR3 sequence: CASSLAVDSEAFF. DNA of the CDR3: TGTGCCAGCAGCTTAGCTGTGGATAGCGAAGCTTTCTTT.

The chain employs TRBV5-4 and TRBJ1-2, with TRBD1 as a possible D gene (6 bases). The CDR3 contains 12 residues. V lost 3 bases, J lost 11 bases, and 14 bases lay in between. CDR1 and CDR2 from the germline V gene are SGHNT and YYREEE (reference sequence). CDR3: CASSSDRNVYTF. In DNA form, the CDR3 reads TGTGCCAGCAGCTCCGACAGGAATGTTTACACCTTC. Drawing the rest from reference TRBV5-4 and TRBJ1-2, the complete variable domain is ETGVTQSPTHLIKTRGQQVTLRCSSQSGHNTVSWYQQALGQGPQFIFQYYREEENGRGNFPPRFSGLQFPNYSSELNVNALELDDSALYLCASSSDRNVYTFGSGTRLTVV.

The CDR3 here is CASSLVRGNTGELFF. The CDR3 nucleotides read TGTGCCAGCAGCTTAGTGAGAGGAAACACCGGGGAGCTGTTTTTT. The J gene is TRBJ2-2, the V gene TRBV11-2; D is uncertain. V lost 1 base and J 2 bases, leaving 8 bases between the germline ends. The germline CDR1 and CDR2 sequences are SGHAT and FQNNGV. The CDR3 extends over 15 amino acids. Looking up the rest from reference TRBV11-2 and TRBJ2-2 gives the full variable domain: EAGVAQSPRYKIIEKRQSVAFWCNPISGHATLYWYQQILGQGPKLLIQFQNNGVVDDSQLPKDRFSAERLKGVDSTLKIQPAKLEDSAVYLCASSLVRGNTGELFFGEGSRLTVL.

The rearrangement links TRBV2 to TRBJ2-3; D might be TRBD1 (7 bases). Germline CDR1 reads SNHLY; CDR2 reads FYNNEI. The germline V and J ends were trimmed by 3 bases and 1 base, with 11 bases remaining between them. CDR3 length: 15 amino acids. CDR3 nucleotides: TGTGCCAGCAGTGAGGGCAGGGGGGGCACAGATACGCAGTATTTT. Protein: CASSEGRGGTDTQYF.

V gene TRBV6-1 combines with J gene TRBJ2-7; D possibly corresponds to TRBD1 (5 bases). Germline V lookup: CDR1 MNHNS, CDR2 SASEGT. With 3 bases removed from V and 9 bases from J, the gap between germline ends came to 12 bases. The CDR3 spans 12 residues. CDR3: CASSDQRGGQYF. CDR3 DNA sequence: TGTGCCAGCAGTGATCAAAGGGGTGGGCAGTACTTC.

The chain uses TRBV28 and TRBJ2-7; 9 nucleotides line up with TRBD1. CDR1 and CDR2 from the germline V gene are MDHEN and SYDVKM. The CDR3 consists of 18 residues. V dropped 8 bases and J dropped 1; count of bases not matched to a gene: 18. The CDR3 loop reads CASHPTPGQGGFSYEQYF. CDR3 nucleotide sequence: TGTGCCAGCCACCCCACACCGGGACAGGGAGGTTTTTCCTACGAGCAGTACTTC.

This clone occurred once. The chain uses TRBV4-3 and TRBJ2-1; TRBD2 is a possible D gene (6 bases). Looked up from germline, CDR1 is LGHNA and CDR2 is YSLEER. The V and J ends lost 0 bases and 4 bases respectively, with 16 bases between them. This CDR3 is 17 amino acids long. CDR3: CASSQDQHGRGYNEQFF. For the CDR3, the DNA is TGCGCCAGCAGCCAAGATCAACACGGGAGAGGTTACAATGAGCAGTTCTTC.

V is TRBV7-2 and J is TRBJ2-1, with 12 bases that match TRBD2. The CDR3 covers 16 residues. V gave up 5 bases and J gave up 6 bases; unmatched junction bases: 8. The germline CDR1 and CDR2 sequences are SGHTA and FQGNSA. CDR3 DNA sequence: TGTGCCAGCAGCGCAATGGGACTAGCGGGCGGCAATGAGCAGTTCTTC. It encodes CASSAMGLAGGNEQFF.

This rearrangement joins TRBV11-3 to TRBJ2-7, with D tentatively TRBD1 (5 bases). CDR1 SGHNT and CDR2 YENEEA come from the germline V gene. This CDR3 comprises 12 residues. The CDR3 loop reads CASTEPGLGLMV. CDR3 nucleotides: TGTGCCAGCACGGAACCAGGGTTGGGGCTGATGGTC.

This chain connects TRBV7-2 to TRBJ2-6; 10 positions match TRBD2. V shed 5 bases and J 0 bases; nucleotides not matched to a gene: 7. Germline assignment: CDR1 SGHTA and CDR2 FQGNSA. This CDR3 has 18 residues. Here the CDR3 DNA reads TGTGCCAGCAGCACTCCCCTAGCGGGAGCCTCTGGGGCCAACGTCCTGACTTTC. It is translated as CASSTPLAGASGANVLTF.

V gene TRBV14 combines with J gene TRBJ2-1; D may be TRBD2 (5 bases). Trimming stripped 5 bases from V and 4 bases from J, with 12 bases between. This CDR3 has 14 residues. CDR1 and CDR2 from the germline V gene are SGHDN and FVKESK. The CDR3: CASSSRTSYNEQFF. Written as DNA, the CDR3 is TGTGCCAGCAGCTCCAGGACTTCTTACAATGAGCAGTTCTTC. The full variable domain, completed using reference TRBV14 and TRBJ2-1, is EAGVTQFPSHSVIEKGQTVTLRCDPISGHDNLYWYRRVMGKEIKFLLHFVKESKQDESGMPNNRFLAERTGGTYSTLKVQPAELEDSGVYFCASSSRTSYNEQFFGPGTRLTVL.

The chain combines TRBV11-2 with TRBJ1-1, with D unclear. The V end lost 5 bases, the J end lost 1 base, and 8 bases lay between the germline ends. Germline lookup yields CDR1 SGHAT and CDR2 FQNNGV. CDR3 size: 13 residues. CDR3 residues: CASSATRNTEAFF. The CDR3 DNA reads TGTGCCAGCAGCGCGACAAGGAACACTGAAGCTTTCTTT.

The V gene is TRBV7-2, the J gene TRBJ2-5, with TRBD2 matching over 11 bases. The CDR3 loop spans 18 amino acids. Germline lookup yields CDR1 SGHTA and CDR2 FQGNSA. V lost 5 bases and J lost 2; bases outside the gene matches: 13. The CDR3 coding sequence is TGTGCCAGCAGCCACCGGTATCGGGGACTAGCGGATCAAGAGACCCAGTACTTC. Encoded protein: CASSHRYRGLADQETQYF. The full variable domain, completed using reference TRBV7-2 and TRBJ2-5, is GAGVSQSPSNKVTEKGKDVELRCDPISGHTALYWYRQSLGQGLEFLIYFQGNSAPDKSGLPSDRFSAERTGGSVSTLTIQRTQQEDSAVYLCASSHRYRGLADQETQYFGPGTRLLVL.

This rearrangement joins TRBV18 to TRBJ1-4, with D possibly TRBD1 on 6 matching bases. Germline loops: CDR1 KGHSH, CDR2 LQKENI. This CDR3 region has 18 residues. The V end was cut by 6 bases, the J end by 0 bases, with 20 bases between. CDR3 region: CASSPTRARGATNEKLFF. Written as DNA, the CDR3 is TGTGCCAGCTCCCCTACTCGGGCCAGGGGCGCAACTAATGAAAAACTGTTTTTT.

The CDR3 region has the DNA TGTGCCAGCAGCCCTTGGGCAGGGGAAGCCAAAAACATTCAGTACTTC. It is translated as CASSPWAGEAKNIQYF. This chain links TRBV7-2 with TRBJ2-4; tentatively, D is TRBD1 (6 bases). Trimming took off 5 bases at V and 0 bases at J, with 14 bases between the two ends. The CDR3 length is 16 residues. Looked up from germline, CDR1 is SGHTA and CDR2 is FQGNSA.

This clone showed up just once. The chain uses TRBV7-2 and TRBJ2-1; D perhaps matches TRBD1 (6 bases). The germline V and J ends were trimmed by 4 bases and 4 bases, with 8 bases remaining between them. Germline values: CDR1 SGHTA, CDR2 FQGNSA. The CDR3 sequence is 13 residues long. CDR3 sequence reads: CASSSDRYNEQFF. The CDR3, as DNA: TGTGCCAGCAGCTCGGACAGATACAATGAGCAGTTCTTC.

The rearrangement uses TRBV29-1 and TRBJ2-5, with 12 nucleotides matching TRBD2. In germline, CDR1 is SQVTM, CDR2 ANQGSEA. This CDR3 region has 13 residues. V trimming: 8 bases; J trimming: 4 bases; junction bases outside the gene matches: 5. The CDR3 reads CSLRLAGAETQYF. Here the CDR3 DNA reads TGCAGCCTAAGACTAGCGGGAGCAGAGACCCAGTACTTC.

The rearrangement uses TRBV7-8 and TRBJ2-4; D is possibly TRBD2 (6 bases). Trimming stripped 0 bases from V and 4 bases from J, with 10 bases between. This CDR3 region has 15 residues. Germline V CDR1 and CDR2: SGHVS, FQNEAQ. The CDR3 bases are TGTGCCAGCAGCTTAGCGGAGGGATTTAAAAACATTCAGTACTTC. It is translated as CASSLAEGFKNIQYF. The variable domain in full, completed from reference TRBV7-8 and TRBJ2-4, reads GAGVSQSPRYKVAKRGQDVALRCDPISGHVSLFWYQQALGQGPEFLTYFQNEAQLDKSGLPSDRFFAERPEGSVSTLKIQRTQQEDSAVYLCASSLAEGFKNIQYFGAGTRLSVL.